The present TCR beta chain was sequenced within a study of Graves' ophthalmopathy and Graves' hyperthyroidism. Points from the study as a whole: The model reached roughly 70% sensitivity and roughly 72% specificity for predicting ophthalmopathy progression.

Participants with hyperthyroidism, aged 18 to 65, were newly diagnosed with under 2 months' duration. The study excluded patients with other autoimmune diseases, uncontrolled infections, pregnancy or lactation. Per the germline V gene, CDR1 is SGHTA and CDR2 is FQGNSA. V was pared by 6 bases and J by 2 bases, with 11 bases between. This CDR3 has 15 residues. RNA transcripts served as template for amplifying TCR beta CDR3 sequences. A first-round RT-PCR used HTBI primers, followed by a second-round multiplex PCR. Each CDR3 protein gets one entry after TCRdb re-called the multiplex PCR reads with MiXCR. The sample includes some 1.1 million distinct CDR3 sequences, around a third seen only once; the top ten take around 10%. A remark on this clonotype: The target antigen is unknown.

The sample was peripheral blood or thyroid tissue (not recorded which). The chain carries TRBV7-2 and TRBJ2-6, with D maybe TRBD2 (6 bases). The TCR sequence derives from an adult man with Graves' hyperthyroidism. CDR3 nucleotides: TGTGCCAGCAGTTTACCTAGCGCTGGGGCCAACGTCCTGACTTTC. This codes for CASSLPSAGANVLTF.